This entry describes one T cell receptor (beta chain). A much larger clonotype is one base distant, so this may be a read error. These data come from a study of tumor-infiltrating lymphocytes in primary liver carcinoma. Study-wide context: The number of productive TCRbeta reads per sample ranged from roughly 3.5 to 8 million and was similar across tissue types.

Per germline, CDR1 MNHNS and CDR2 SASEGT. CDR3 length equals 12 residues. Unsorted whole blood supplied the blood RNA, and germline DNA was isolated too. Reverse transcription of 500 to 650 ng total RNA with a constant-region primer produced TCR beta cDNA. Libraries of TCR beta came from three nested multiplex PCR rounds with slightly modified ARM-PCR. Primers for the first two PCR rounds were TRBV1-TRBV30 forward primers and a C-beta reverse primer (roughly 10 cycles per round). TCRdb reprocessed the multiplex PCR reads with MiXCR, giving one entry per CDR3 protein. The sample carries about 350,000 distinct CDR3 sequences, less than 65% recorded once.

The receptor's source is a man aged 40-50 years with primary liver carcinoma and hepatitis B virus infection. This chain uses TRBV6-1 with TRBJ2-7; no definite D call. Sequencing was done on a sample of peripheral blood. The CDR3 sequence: CTSSLNSYEQYF. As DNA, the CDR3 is TGTACCAGCAGCCTTAACTCCTACGAGCAGTACTTC.